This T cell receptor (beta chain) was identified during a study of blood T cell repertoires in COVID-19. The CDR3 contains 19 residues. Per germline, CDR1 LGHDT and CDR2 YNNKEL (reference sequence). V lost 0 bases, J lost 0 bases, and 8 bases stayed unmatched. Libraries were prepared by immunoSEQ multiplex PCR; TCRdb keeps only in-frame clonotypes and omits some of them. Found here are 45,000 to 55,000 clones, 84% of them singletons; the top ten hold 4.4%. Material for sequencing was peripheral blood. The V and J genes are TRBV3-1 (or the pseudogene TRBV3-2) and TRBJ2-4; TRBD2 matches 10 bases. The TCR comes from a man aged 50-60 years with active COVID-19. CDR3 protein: CASSQEGLAGDLAKNIQYF. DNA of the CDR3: TGTGCCAGCAGCCAAGAGGGTCTAGCGGGGGACCTAGCCAAAAACATTCAGTACTTC.